This TCR beta chain was retrieved from a study of fetal regulatory T cell absence and autoimmunity (dated by TCRdb to 2017 to 2019). About the full investigation: The IPEX patients showed exocrine pancreas autoimmunity in the absence of clinical diabetes.

On the immunoSEQ human TCRbeta survey platform, TCRbeta CDR3 regions were amplified and barcoded with a two-step multiplex PCR. Libraries were sequenced on Illumina instruments, and IgH from the same samples was sequenced in parallel. Under the source paper's analysis protocol: To remove PCR and sequencing errors, raw reads were filtered against the IMGT V, D, J definitions and then binned using a nearest-neighbor algorithm. A clone was defined by an identical nucleotide sequence, and differential abundance between tissues was tested with a Fisher exact test for each clone at a pFDR threshold of p<0.01. Clones whose frequencies were too low for statistical inference were excluded by a minimum inclusion filter of 10 in either sample. Pairwise clonal comparisons used the immunoSEQ Analyzer, and gene family usage was assessed with IMGT tools. What TCRdb holds here is the immuneACCESS table cut down to in-frame rearrangements. Part of the clones is not present; checked against another copy, under half of the missing clones reflect an unresolved V gene, and the others are unexplained. The V and J calls and the clone size are those of that table, but D and trimming were determined from the DNA. Within this sample are around 100,000 clones, with 72% of them counted one time only. The top ten clones comprise 1.5% to 2% of the sample.

For repertoire sequencing, genomic DNA was processed from frozen pancreas tissue. Genomic DNA, roughly 1.8-3 ug, was extracted from umbilical cord blood or frozen pancreas using the DNeasy Blood and Tissue Kit. Taken from cysteine to phenylalanine, the CDR3 has 16 residues. Only the CDR3 part of the read is kept: 48 bases, read in frame from the first base. From V the trimming removes 4 bases and from J it removes 6 bases, while the gene matches leave 6 bases of the junction unaccounted for. As encoded in the germline V gene, CDR1 is MGHRA while CDR2 is YSYEKL. This clone is a singleton in its sample. Its cognate antigen has yet to be identified. No much larger clonotype is one base removed from it; base qualities were not supplied. The study at large found these results: TRB gene family usage was broadly similar between cord blood and pancreas, resembling published neonatal and adult repertoires. Compared with cord blood, the pancreas TCR compartment showed significant oligoclonal enrichment, and some top clones were enriched more than 90-fold. The oligoclonal enrichment was interpreted as support for antigen-driven autoimmunity occurring in the pancreas before birth in IPEX syndrome.

Sequencing was carried out using pancreas tissue. Recombination linked TRBV4-1 to TRBJ2-1; 13 bases in the junction line up with TRBD2. The receptor was derived from a male donor with IPEX syndrome. The CDR3: CASSPWTSGSGNEQFF. The nucleotide sequence is TGCGCCAGCAGCCCCTGGACTAGCGGGAGTGGCAATGAGCAGTTCTTC.